This TCR beta chain was retrieved from a study of blood T cell repertoires in COVID-19. Profiling relied on immunoSEQ multiplex PCR, and the TCRdb table lists in-frame clones only, not all of them. The data contain a few hundred thousand clones, 84% of them singletons. Between the trimmed V and J ends, which lost 5 bases and 0 bases, there was a span of 11 bases. The CDR3 loop spans 15 amino acids. The germline CDR1 and CDR2 sequences are LNHDA and SQIVND (reference sequence). The TCR sequence derives from a man in his sixties with acute or convalescent COVID-19. The chain carries TRBV19 and TRBJ1-3; maybe TRBD1 (5 bases). Sequencing was performed on peripheral blood. The CDR3 sequence: CASSPRTNSGNTIYF. CDR3 DNA: TGTGCCAGTAGTCCCCGGACAAACTCTGGAAACACCATATATTTT.